One sample yielded the 3 T cell receptor beta chains listed below, sequenced in a study of graft-versus-host responses after intestinal transplantation. These TCRs' antigens remain unknown. Assay: immunoSEQ multiplex PCR; the TCRdb copy retains only in-frame clones and omits some. The table records roughly 100,000 clones, roughly 93% of them present only once. The sample was unstimulated CD8+ T cells sorted from spleen or lymph node cells, taken before intestinal transplant. The receptors here all came from a human donor who received an intestinal transplant.

The chain combines TRBV4-1 with TRBJ2-7; TRBD2 aligns across 7 bases. Germline trimming cut 2 bases from V and 3 bases from J; bases unmatched to any gene: 7. The CDR3 has 15 residues. Germline V gives CDR1 MGHRA, CDR2 YSYEKL. This chain's CDR3 is CASSQLMTSFYEQYF. The CDR3 DNA reads as TGCGCCAGCAGCCAACTTATGACTAGCTTCTACGAGCAGTACTTC.

The chain is built from TRBV19 and TRBJ1-2; D not certain. Germline V gene lookup returns CDR1 LNHDA and CDR2 SQIVND (reference sequence). The CDR3 runs 14 residues. Trimming stripped 3 bases from V and 1 base from J, with 9 bases between. CDR3 coding DNA: TGTGCCAGTAGTATCGGAACGGTTAACTATGGCTACACCTTC. Its protein product is CASSIGTVNYGYTF. Full variable domain (missing parts from reference TRBV19 and TRBJ1-2): DGGITQSPKYLFRKEGQNVTLSCEQNLNHDAMYWYRQDPGQGLRLIYYSQIVNDFQKGDIAEGYSVSREKKESFPLTVTSAQKNPTAFYLCASSIGTVNYGYTFGSGTRLTVV.

The chain links TRBV10-3 to TRBJ2-7, with a possible D match to TRBD2 (6 bases). The germline V gene encodes CDR1 ENHRY and CDR2 SYGVKD. The CDR3 runs 16 residues. Trimming shortened V by 3 bases and J by 2 bases, and 17 bases separated the two germline ends. The CDR3 protein is CAISDLGDSFPYEQYF. The CDR3 nucleotides read TGTGCCATCAGTGACCTTGGGGACTCGTTCCCCTACGAGCAGTACTTC.